This T cell receptor (beta chain) was recovered during a study of blood T cell repertoires in COVID-19 (dated by TCRdb to 2018 to 2020). Some background on the complete study: The collaborator samples originated in the United States, Italy and Spain and spanned the acute and convalescent phases of COVID-19. The dataset comprised deeply sampled blood TCRbeta repertoires from subjects exposed to, actively infected with, or recovered from COVID-19. The prospective study material was composed of cDNA or gDNA derived from T cells, B-cell-depleted T cells, or PBMCs. Nearly every sample came with metadata listing a de-identified subject ID, COVID-19 status, age in years and sex. The repertoires were made available in a free public database intended to serve as a resource for research on the immune response to SARS-CoV-2. HLA class I and class II types, where available, came from metadata supplied by the sample provider rather than from assay-based typing. Samples came from the ongoing ImmuneRACE study (first 160 participants) plus 1,254 subjects from 6 global collaborators. Results and caveats for the whole study, not just this receptor: How much clinical and demographic metadata was included differed by source and by participant, and the metadata was provided uncurated.

This clone occurred once. It has no known antigen specificity. The sample holds no much larger clone one base away, and base qualities are not on file. TCRbeta CDR3 regions were amplified from genomic DNA by means of the immunoSEQ Assay, a bias-controlled multiplex PCR. From the authors' description of their analysis: The number of nucleated cells in each sample was estimated by amplification of reference gene primers within the assay. Sequence reads were collapsed and filtered to measure the absolute abundance of every unique TCRbeta CDR3 rearrangement. For each sample, productive Simpson clonality was calculated by taking the square root of Simpson's diversity index across productive rearrangements. The source is immuneACCESS, and TCRdb retained only in-frame sequences with V and J called. Part of the clones is not carried over; for the studies checked, unresolved V genes explain less than half of this, and the remainder is unexplained. That table gives V, J and clone size, and the DNA gave D and trimming. This sample lists over 400,000 clones; 80% to 90% were detected once. Together, the top ten hold about 3% of the sample.

Whole blood was collected in K2EDTA tubes by collaborating institutions according to the institutions' own protocols. For TCRbeta analysis, collaborator samples were shipped as frozen whole blood, as isolated PBMCs, or as DNA extracted from either sample type. The CDR3 spans 14 residues, from the cysteine through the phenylalanine. The retained sequence is limited to the CDR3, 42 bases, with the frame set at the first base. A distance of 12 bases separates the germline ends of V and J, which lose 4 bases and 3 bases respectively. Taken from the germline V gene, the CDR1 and CDR2 loops are SGHTA and FQGNSA.

The sample was peripheral blood. The clonotype originates from a human donor in a cohort sampled during active COVID-19. The V and J segments used are TRBV7-2 and TRBJ1-1; the D gene cannot be resolved reliably. The nucleotide sequence reads TGTGCCAGCAGCTATCCTGGAGGTTACACTGAAGCTTTCTTT. It translates as CASSYPGGYTEAFF.